These T cell receptor beta chains were read from a single sample in a study of OX40 agonist ivuxolimab in advanced cancers. The method was immunoSEQ multiplex PCR; TCRdb's version includes in-frame clones alone and lacks a portion of them. The sample carries roughly 73,000 clones, about four fifths recorded once. The input for sequencing was CD4+ or CD8+ T cells sorted from blood, taken in a trial of the OX40 agonist ivuxolimab. These receptors all come from an adult with an advanced solid tumor such as melanoma, head and neck, liver or kidney cancer. CDR3s include the opening cysteine and the closing phenylalanine or tryptophan. The D gene is left open where the match is weak. Size values are once, few and many counts, or a class for expanded clones, and some rows have none.

V: TRBV7-2; J: TRBJ1-3; size: few; D: NA; CDR3: CASSSSSGVTGNTIYF; DNA: TGTGCCAGCAGCTCTTCCTCGGGGGTTACTGGAAACACCATATATTTT
V: TRBV6-6; J: TRBJ2-7; size: NA; D: TRBD1; CDR3: CASRPSPGQGSYEQYF; DNA: TGTGCCAGCAGACCCAGCCCGGGACAGGGCTCCTACGAGCAGTACTTC
V: TRBV18; J: TRBJ2-3; size: NA; D: TRBD1; CDR3: CASSPRIRNRGWTDTQYF; DNA: TGTGCCAGCTCACCAAGGATACGAAACAGGGGATGGACAGATACGCAGTATTTT
V: TRBV5-4; J: TRBJ2-7; size: NA; D: TRBD2; CDR3: CASSPRTRPYEQYF; DNA: TGTGCCAGCAGCCCCCGGACTAGGCCCTACGAGCAGTACTTC
V: TRBV6-1; J: TRBJ1-2; size: once; D: TRBD1; CDR3: CASRDAQGRYGYTF; DNA: TGTGCCAGCAGGGATGCACAGGGGCGCTATGGCTACACCTTC
V: TRBV7-9; J: TRBJ2-7; size: NA; D: TRBD1; CDR3: CASSFGTGAYEQYF; DNA: TGTGCCAGCAGCTTCGGGACAGGGGCCTACGAGCAGTACTTC
V: TRBV9; J: TRBJ1-1; size: few; D: NA; CDR3: CASSVAVCGLLNTEAFF; DNA: TGTGCCAGCAGCGTAGCAGTTTGTGGGCTTTTGAACACTGAAGCTTTCTTT
V: TRBV4-3; J: TRBJ2-7; size: NA; D: NA; CDR3: CASSPLPGAQAHEQYF; DNA: TGCGCCAGCAGCCCTCTACCTGGGGCACAAGCCCACGAGCAGTACTTC
V: TRBV27; J: TRBJ2-1; size: NA; D: TRBD1; CDR3: CASSYRGLDNEQFF; DNA: TGTGCCAGCAGTTACAGGGGTTTGGACAATGAGCAGTTCTTC
V: TRBV28; J: TRBJ2-3; size: NA; D: TRBD2; CDR3: CASSLGLYFGGGAPDTQYF; DNA: TGTGCCAGCAGTTTAGGCCTCTATTTTGGGGGAGGGGCCCCAGATACGCAGTATTTT
V: TRBV7-9; J: TRBJ2-7; size: NA; D: TRBD1; CDR3: CASSLEGTGEQYF; DNA: TGTGCCAGCAGCTTAGAAGGGACAGGCGAGCAGTACTTC
V: TRBV5-1; J: TRBJ1-1; size: NA; D: NA; CDR3: CASSLAGGLGTEAFF; DNA: TGCGCCAGCAGCTTGGCCGGGGGGCTCGGCACTGAAGCTTTCTTT
V: TRBV5-1; J: TRBJ1-4; size: NA; D: NA; CDR3: CASSLEGRSTNEKLFF; DNA: TGCGCCAGCAGCTTGGAGGGGAGATCGACTAATGAAAAACTGTTTTTT
V: TRBV5-1; J: TRBJ1-1; size: NA; D: NA; CDR3: CASSLGQGGTEAFF; DNA: TGCGCCAGCAGCTTGGGGCAGGGCGGGACTGAAGCTTTCTTT
V: TRBV19; J: TRBJ2-2; size: NA; D: NA; CDR3: CATGSGQGLNTGELFF; DNA: TGTGCCACTGGGTCGGGCCAGGGGCTCAACACCGGGGAGCTGTTTTTT
V: TRBV6-6; J: TRBJ2-6; size: NA; D: NA; CDR3: CASSSGANVLTF; DNA: TGTGCCAGCAGCTCTGGGGCCAACGTCCTGACTTTC
V: TRBV25-1; J: TRBJ1-2; size: NA; D: TRBD1; CDR3: CASSGGGLRRPNYGYTF; DNA: TGTGCCAGCAGTGGAGGGGGCCTAAGGCGGCCGAACTATGGCTACACCTTC
V: TRBV7-9; J: TRBJ2-1; size: NA; D: NA; CDR3: CASSLGGVQQGEQFF; DNA: TGTGCCAGCAGCTTAGGGGGGGTCCAGCAAGGCGAGCAGTTCTTC
V: TRBV6-1; J: TRBJ1-5; size: NA; D: NA; CDR3: CASSLDSNQPQHF; DNA: TGTGCCAGCAGCCTAGATAGCAATCAGCCCCAGCATTTT
V: TRBV10-1; J: TRBJ1-5; size: NA; D: TRBD1; CDR3: CASTPTGQDQPQHF; DNA: TGCGCCAGCACCCCGACAGGGCAAGACCAGCCCCAGCATTTT
V: TRBV10-3; J: TRBJ1-2; size: NA; D: NA; CDR3: CAISESLPSRGAVGYTF; DNA: TGTGCCATCAGTGAGTCGCTACCATCTCGCGGGGCCGTTGGCTACACCTTC
V: TRBV6-6; J: TRBJ1-1; size: NA; D: TRBD1; CDR3: CASSSRTGPSGTEAFF; DNA: TGTGCCAGCAGTTCACGGACAGGTCCCTCGGGCACTGAAGCTTTCTTT
V: TRBV15; J: TRBJ2-7; size: NA; D: TRBD2; CDR3: CATSRLGAGGPIEQYF; DNA: TGTGCCACCAGCAGACTTGGGGCGGGAGGGCCGATCGAGCAGTACTTC
V: TRBV6-6; J: TRBJ2-7; size: NA; D: NA; CDR3: CASGRGFYEQYF; DNA: TGTGCCAGCGGCCGGGGTTTCTACGAGCAGTACTTC
V: TRBV28; J: TRBJ1-5; size: NA; D: NA; CDR3: CASSPTRGSNQPQHF; DNA: TGTGCCAGCAGTCCAACCCGCGGGAGCAATCAGCCCCAGCATTTT
V: TRBV5-1; J: TRBJ2-1; size: NA; D: NA; CDR3: CASSSTGSTSGKEQFF; DNA: TGCGCCAGCAGCTCCACAGGTTCAACATCAGGAAAGGAGCAGTTCTTC
V: TRBV27; J: TRBJ2-7; size: NA; D: NA; CDR3: CASSLYQGSYEQYF; DNA: TGTGCCAGCAGTTTATACCAGGGGTCCTACGAGCAGTACTTC
V: TRBV7-3; J: TRBJ2-2; size: once; D: TRBD1; CDR3: CASSPIGTVNTGELFF; DNA: TGTGCCAGCAGCCCCATCGGGACAGTGAACACCGGGGAGCTGTTTTTT
V: TRBV19; J: TRBJ1-5; size: NA; D: NA; CDR3: CASSTGILQPQHF; DNA: TGTGCCAGTAGTACCGGGATTCTTCAGCCCCAGCATTTT
V: TRBV5-6; J: TRBJ2-2; size: NA; D: NA; CDR3: CASSLVPGLLSGELFF; DNA: TGTGCCAGCAGCTTGGTTCCGGGACTTCTCAGCGGGGAGCTGTTTTTT
V: TRBV7-9; J: TRBJ2-5; size: few; D: NA; CDR3: CASSLVRGARQETQYF; DNA: TGTGCCAGCAGCTTAGTTCGGGGGGCTCGACAAGAGACCCAGTACTTC
V: TRBV14; J: TRBJ2-7; size: NA; D: NA; CDR3: CASSQGRFQGEQYF; DNA: TGTGCCAGCAGCCAGGGAAGGTTCCAGGGCGAGCAGTACTTC
V: TRBV6-5; J: TRBJ1-6; size: NA; D: NA; CDR3: CASRAGDKNSPLHF; DNA: TGTGCCAGCAGAGCGGGGGACAAGAATTCACCCCTCCACTTT
V: TRBV6-1; J: TRBJ1-1; size: once; D: NA; CDR3: CASSDRATTEAFF; DNA: TGTGCCAGCAGTGACAGGGCAACCACTGAAGCTTTCTTT
V: TRBV4-3; J: TRBJ2-1; size: NA; D: TRBD2; CDR3: CASSQDLVGTGTSGSQFF; DNA: TGCGCCAGCAGCCAAGATCTGGTGGGGACCGGGACTAGCGGTAGTCAGTTCTTC
V: TRBV14; J: TRBJ1-2; size: NA; D: TRBD1; CDR3: CASSQGTGLSGYTF; DNA: TGTGCCAGCAGCCAGGGGACAGGGCTCTCTGGCTACACCTTC
V: TRBV18; J: TRBJ1-5; size: NA; D: TRBD1; CDR3: CASSPLSHRGRNNQPQHF; DNA: TGTGCCAGCTCACCATTAAGCCACAGGGGGCGAAACAATCAGCCCCAGCATTTT
V: TRBV7-3; J: TRBJ2-7; size: once; D: TRBD1; CDR3: CASSLGPGQGTYEQYF; DNA: TGTGCCAGCAGCTTAGGGCCTGGACAGGGAACCTACGAGCAGTACTTC
V: TRBV28; J: TRBJ2-5; size: NA; D: TRBD2; CDR3: CASSPWKVASGRKNQETQYF; DNA: TGTGCCAGCAGTCCCTGGAAGGTGGCTAGCGGGAGGAAAAATCAAGAGACCCAGTACTTC
V: TRBV29-1; J: TRBJ2-7; size: NA; D: TRBD2; CDR3: CSVGSGGEQYF; DNA: TGCAGCGTTGGATCGGGGGGCGAGCAGTACTTC
V: TRBV6-1; J: TRBJ2-7; size: NA; D: NA; CDR3: CASSEAWTRGYEQYF; DNA: TGTGCCAGCAGTGAAGCGTGGACAAGGGGGTACGAGCAGTACTTC
V: TRBV4-2; J: TRBJ2-7; size: NA; D: TRBD2; CDR3: CASSQERGGSYEQYF; DNA: TGTGCCAGCAGCCAAGAACGGGGGGGCTCCTACGAGCAGTACTTC
V: TRBV4-1; J: TRBJ2-7; size: NA; D: NA; CDR3: CASSLRDTPSYEQYF; DNA: TGCGCTAGCAGTCTAAGGGACACACCCTCCTACGAGCAGTACTTC
V: TRBV7-9; J: TRBJ1-1; size: few; D: TRBD1; CDR3: CASSSRGHAEAFF; DNA: TGTGCCAGCAGCTCCAGGGGGCACGCTGAAGCTTTCTTT
V: TRBV4-1; J: TRBJ2-3; size: NA; D: TRBD2; CDR3: CASSQDFGRGTDTQYF; DNA: TGCGCCAGCAGCCAAGATTTCGGGCGGGGGACAGATACGCAGTATTTT
V: TRBV28; J: TRBJ2-5; size: NA; D: NA; CDR3: CASSFVLGRETQYF; DNA: TGTGCCAGCAGTTTCGTACTAGGGAGAGAGACCCAGTACTTC
V: TRBV19; J: TRBJ2-3; size: NA; D: TRBD2; CDR3: CASSSRSGADTQYF; DNA: TGTGCCAGTAGTTCCAGAAGCGGGGCAGATACGCAGTATTTT
V: TRBV10-1; J: TRBJ2-7; size: NA; D: NA; CDR3: CASTLRKLQGVGSEQYF; DNA: TGCGCCAGCACGCTCCGAAAATTACAGGGAGTCGGTTCCGAGCAGTACTTC
V: TRBV2; J: TRBJ2-7; size: NA; D: TRBD2; CDR3: CASTGRGGVLEQYF; DNA: TGTGCCAGCACGGGGCGGGGGGGCGTTCTGGAGCAGTACTTC
V: TRBV5-1; J: TRBJ2-1; size: NA; D: NA; CDR3: CASSYESGYNEQFF; DNA: TGCGCCAGCAGCTACGAGTCCGGGTACAATGAGCAGTTCTTC
V: TRBV16; J: TRBJ1-1; size: NA; D: NA; CDR3: CASARQLLRTEAFF; DNA: TGTGCCAGCGCTAGGCAGCTCCTGCGGACTGAAGCTTTCTTT
V: TRBV7-2; J: TRBJ2-7; size: few; D: TRBD1; CDR3: CASSFDRAIYEQYF; DNA: TGTGCCAGCAGTTTTGACAGGGCCATTTACGAGCAGTACTTC
V: TRBV5-8; J: TRBJ1-1; size: NA; D: NA; CDR3: CASSAGFTEAFF; DNA: TGTGCCAGCAGCGCAGGATTCACTGAAGCTTTCTTT
V: TRBV2; J: TRBJ2-3; size: few; D: NA; CDR3: CASRAGTQKTDTQYF; DNA: TGTGCCAGCAGGGCCGGGACTCAAAAGACAGATACGCAGTATTTT
V: TRBV5-1; J: TRBJ2-7; size: NA; D: TRBD1; CDR3: CASSVGQGSSYEQYF; DNA: TGCGCCAGCAGCGTAGGACAGGGGAGCTCCTACGAGCAGTACTTC
V: TRBV27; J: TRBJ2-5; size: NA; D: NA; CDR3: CASSSGGRQETQYF; DNA: TGTGCCAGCAGCTCCGGCGGCAGGCAAGAGACCCAGTACTTC
V: TRBV7-2; J: TRBJ2-5; size: NA; D: NA; CDR3: CASSLDRETQYF; DNA: TGTGCCAGCAGCTTAGACCGTGAGACCCAGTACTTC